The 21 T cell receptor beta chains reported below all come from one sample, sequenced in a study of T-cell reconstitution after alpha-beta-depleted transplantation in children. The TCRbeta library incorporated unique molecular identifiers. Via MiXCR, TCRdb re-called the PCR reads, giving one row per CDR3 protein. Of around 270,000 distinct CDR3 sequences in the sample, 10% were seen once. The source material was PBMCs, sampled before TCRalphabeta/CD19-depleted stem cell transplant. The receptor set was obtained from a boy younger than two with acute myeloid leukemia, due to receive a stem cell transplant.

This clonotype was detected only once. This chain's CDR3 is CASSERGGTGEPRNSPLHF. The CDR3 DNA reads TGTGCCAGCAGTGAACGAGGCGGGACAGGCGAGCCCCGTAATTCACCCCTCCACTTT. V gene TRBV2 combines with J gene TRBJ1-6; 8 nucleotides align to TRBD1. V trimming: 2 bases; J trimming: 6 bases; junction bases outside the gene matches: 15. The V gene's germline CDR1 is SNHLY and CDR2 FYNNEI. CDR3 length equals 19 residues. Variable domain in full (rest from reference TRBV2 and TRBJ1-6): EPEVTQTPSHQVTQMGQEVILRCVPISNHLYFYWYRQILGQKVEFLVSFYNNEISEKSEIFDDQFSVERPDGSNFTLKIRSTKLEDSAMYFCASSERGGTGEPRNSPLHFGNGTRLTVT.

This clonotype was counted many times. The chain employs TRBV7-2 and TRBJ2-4; 7 bases match TRBD1. The germline CDR1 and CDR2 sequences are SGHTA and FQGNSA. After removal of 1 base from V and 1 base from J, the junction contained 1 base not matched to a gene. There are 15 residues in the CDR3. DNA of the CDR3: TGTGCCAGCAGCTTAGGACAGGGTGCCAAAAACATTCAGTACTTC. Encoded protein: CASSLGQGAKNIQYF.

This clonotype was seen only a few times. The chain combines TRBV2 with TRBJ2-1, with a tentative D call TRBD2 (8 bases). Looked up from germline, CDR1 is SNHLY and CDR2 is FYNNEI. The germline V and J ends were trimmed by 5 bases and 10 bases, with 15 bases remaining between them. The CDR3 totals 13 residues. CDR3 sequence: CASSREGATEQFF. CDR3 coding DNA: TGTGCCAGCAGTCGGGAGGGGGCCACCGAGCAGTTCTTC.

Of note for this clonotype: This may come from a read error, since a much larger clone is one base off. This CDR3 reads CASSVRGQVLPYNEQLF. The CDR3 DNA follows: TGTGCCAGCAGCGTGCGCGGACAGGTACTACCCTACAATGAGCAGTTGTTC. The chain couples TRBV21-1 to TRBJ2-1; the table assigns TRBD1, which was not confirmed against the DNA. TRBV21-1 has pseudogene status. The CDR3 totals 17 residues.

This clonotype was recorded many times. The chain has TRBV20-1 and TRBJ2-1; TRBD2 aligns across 7 bases. CDR1 is DFQATT and CDR2 is SNEGSKA in the germline V gene (reference sequence). This CDR3 is built from 13 residues. The ends lost 6 bases at V and 1 base at J; junction bases unmatched: 3. The CDR3 DNA reads as TGCAGTGCCCCAGCGGGGTCCTACAATGAGCAGTTCTTC. Translating it yields CSAPAGSYNEQFF.

This clonotype was observed a few times. The J gene is TRBJ2-1, the V gene TRBV24-1, with TRBD1 matching 7 bases. The CDR3 spans 16 residues. Germline loops: CDR1 KGHDR, CDR2 SFDVKD. V lost 4 bases and J lost 3; bases outside the gene matches: 8. DNA of the CDR3: TGTGCCACCAGTGACCCCGGGACAGAAAACTACAATGAGCAGTTCTTC. It encodes CATSDPGTENYNEQFF.

This clonotype was seen repeatedly, ten times or more. This sequence joins TRBV4-3 and TRBJ2-1; tentative D call: TRBD2 (5 bases). Trimming stripped 0 bases from V and 5 bases from J, with 8 bases between. Germline V gene sequence: CDR1 LGHNA, CDR2 YSLEER. The CDR3 runs to 14 residues. The CDR3 nucleotides read TGCGCCAGCAGCCAAGACCCGGGGAACAATGAGCAGTTCTTC. Amino acid sequence: CASSQDPGNNEQFF.

With regard to this clonotype: Without the conserved terminal phenylalanine or tryptophan, this CDR3 likely stems from a read error. V and J are TRBV3-1 and TRBJ2-2; TRBD1 matches 7 bases. Per the germline V gene, CDR1 is LGHDT and CDR2 is YNNKEL (reference sequence). This CDR3 spans 18 amino acids. The CDR3 spells CACSQEVTGLSNTGELFL. CDR3 in DNA: TGTGCCTGCAGCCAAGAGGTGACAGGGCTCTCGAACACCGGGGAGCTGTTTTTA.

This clonotype occurred many times. The V and J genes are TRBV28 and TRBJ2-7; maybe TRBD1 (5 bases). The germline V and J ends were trimmed by 3 bases and 3 bases, with 12 bases remaining between them. Germline CDR1 reads MDHEN; CDR2 reads SYDVKM. The CDR3 length is 14 residues. This CDR3 is CASSFTTVIYEQYF. CDR3 sequence (DNA): TGTGCCAGCAGTTTCACGACAGTTATCTACGAGCAGTACTTC.

This clonotype has at least ten counts. This CDR3 is CASSYGTGDYEQYF. CDR3 nucleotides: TGTGCCAGCAGTTACGGGACAGGGGACTACGAGCAGTACTTC. J is TRBJ2-7 and V is TRBV6-5; TRBD1 aligns across 10 bases. Per the germline V gene, CDR1 is MNHEY and CDR2 is SVGAGI. The CDR3 is 14 amino acids. Unmatched junction bases numbered 1, after V lost 2 bases and J lost 3 bases.

This clonotype was found many times. The chain combines TRBV7-3 with TRBJ2-1, with D perhaps TRBD2 (6 bases). CDR3 length: 13 amino acids. Germline CDR1 SGHTA, CDR2 FQGTGA. V was clipped by 5 bases and J by 6 bases, with 11 bases between them. CDR3 DNA sequence: TGTGCCAGCAGCCTCCGGAGGGGCAATGAGCAGTTCTTC. It is translated as CASSLRRGNEQFF.

In its sample, this clonotype was seen a few times. This rearrangement joins TRBV10-3 to TRBJ2-5; no reliable D call. V gave up 2 bases and J gave up 5 bases, with 9 bases separating them. This CDR3 has 13 residues. CDR1 ENHRY and CDR2 SYGVKD come from the germline V gene. The CDR3 sequence is CAISELPTETQYF. The CDR3 coding sequence is TGTGCCATCAGTGAGCTCCCGACCGAGACCCAGTACTTC.

This clonotype was seen a few times. The J gene is TRBJ2-7, the V gene TRBV20-1; a weak D match, TRBD2 (6 bases). This CDR3 has 16 residues. V lost 0 bases and J 0 bases, leaving 15 bases between the germline ends. Germline V lookup: CDR1 DFQATT, CDR2 SNEGSKA (reference sequence). The DNA for the CDR3 is TGCAGTGCTAGAGATCTGGGGGGACCTAGCTCCTACGAGCAGTACTTC. Its translation: CSARDLGGPSSYEQYF.

This chain uses TRBV7-3 with TRBJ2-1; 8 bases match TRBD2. This CDR3 region has 16 residues. V lost 5 bases to trimming and J lost 5 bases; unmatched junction nucleotides: 11. CDR1 SGHTA and CDR2 FQGTGA come from the germline V gene. The CDR3 loop is CASSPLGLVGHNEQFF. DNA of the CDR3: TGTGCCAGCAGCCCCCTGGGACTAGTTGGGCACAATGAGCAGTTCTTC.

The genes are TRBV5-6 and TRBJ2-7, with 9 bases aligning to TRBD2. With 3 bases clipped from V and 9 bases from J, the junction kept 25 bases outside the gene matches. CDR1 and CDR2 (germline): SGHDT, YYEEEE. The CDR3 covers 19 residues. Here the CDR3 reads CASSWTWASGIRERVGQYF. CDR3 nucleotide sequence: TGTGCCAGCAGCTGGACGTGGGCTAGCGGGATCCGAGAGAGGGTAGGGCAGTACTTC.

This chain uses TRBV5-6 with TRBJ1-4; D unresolved. Trimming removed 2 bases from V and 1 base from J, with 6 bases in between. CDR1 is SGHDT and CDR2 is YYEEEE in the germline V gene. This CDR3 is built from 14 residues. Written as DNA, the CDR3 is TGTGCCAGCAGCTTCAAGGGAACTAATGAAAAACTGTTTTTT. Encoded protein: CASSFKGTNEKLFF. Using reference TRBV5-6 and TRBJ1-4 for the parts outside the CDR3, the full variable domain is DAGVTQSPTHLIKTRGQQVTLRCSPKSGHDTVSWYQQALGQGPQFIFQYYEEEERQRGNFPDRFSGHQFPNYSSELNVNALLLGDSALYLCASSFKGTNEKLFFGSGTQLSVL.

This clonotype occurred many times. V usage is TRBV6-5 and J usage is TRBJ2-2; D remains ambiguous. This CDR3 region has 17 residues. CDR1 and CDR2 (germline): MNHEY, SVGAGI. Trimming removed 0 bases from V and 1 base from J, with 12 bases in between. The CDR3 sequence is CASSYSTGWGNTGELFF. Written as DNA, the CDR3 is TGTGCCAGCAGTTACTCGACCGGTTGGGGGAACACCGGGGAGCTGTTTTTT.

This clonotype was counted at least ten times. The chain couples TRBV7-2 to TRBJ2-7; the D gene could be TRBD1 or TRBD2 (6 bases each). Germline V gives CDR1 SGHTA, CDR2 FQGNSA. The germline V and J ends were trimmed by 0 bases and 2 bases, with 17 bases remaining between them. This CDR3 spans 17 amino acids. The CDR3 loop reads CASSLAGGAGRTYEQYF. CDR3 sequence (DNA): TGTGCCAGCAGCTTAGCGGGGGGCGCGGGACGGACCTACGAGCAGTACTTC. The whole variable domain, remainder taken from reference TRBV7-2 and TRBJ2-7, is GAGVSQSPSNKVTEKGKDVELRCDPISGHTALYWYRQSLGQGLEFLIYFQGNSAPDKSGLPSDRFSAERTGGSVSTLTIQRTQQEDSAVYLCASSLAGGAGRTYEQYFGPGTRLTVT.

This clonotype showed up many times. The chain joins TRBV28 to TRBJ2-7; D unclear. V lost 6 bases to trimming and J lost 6 bases, with 12 bases between them. The germline gives CDR1 MDHEN, CDR2 SYDVKM. The CDR3 spans 12 residues. The CDR3 DNA reads TGTGCCAGCAGAGCGCCGTTTCTCGAGCAGTACTTC. This codes for CASRAPFLEQYF. The complete variable domain, with remaining parts taken from reference TRBV28 and TRBJ2-7, reads DVKVTQSSRYLVKRTGEKVFLECVQDMDHENMFWYRQDPGLGLRLIYFSYDVKMKEKGDIPEGYSVSREKKERFSLILESASTNQTSMYLCASRAPFLEQYFGPGTRLTVT.

This clonotype was found many times. This rearrangement joins TRBV14 to TRBJ2-1; 10 bases fit TRBD2. Germline assignment: CDR1 SGHDN and CDR2 FVKESK. The CDR3 totals 17 residues. The V and J ends lost 4 bases and 1 base, in that order; junction bases with no gene match: 7. The CDR3 nucleotides read TGTGCCAGCAGCCGTATAGCGGGGGGAATGTCCTACAATGAGCAGTTCTTC. It specifies CASSRIAGGMSYNEQFF. Filled out from reference TRBV14 and TRBJ2-1, the complete variable domain reads EAGVTQFPSHSVIEKGQTVTLRCDPISGHDNLYWYRRVMGKEIKFLLHFVKESKQDESGMPNNRFLAERTGGTYSTLKVQPAELEDSGVYFCASSRIAGGMSYNEQFFGPGTRLTVL.

This clonotype was counted at least ten times. This chain links TRBV20-1 with TRBJ2-1, with D possibly TRBD1 on 7 matching bases. The CDR3 has 15 residues. Germline V CDR1 and CDR2: DFQATT, SNEGSKA (reference sequence). V was cut by 0 bases and J by 15 bases, with 24 bases left in between. The CDR3 spells CSARDQGGYRGVLFF. As DNA, the CDR3 is TGCAGTGCTAGAGATCAGGGGGGATATAGAGGGGTACTGTTCTTC.